Shown below are 22 T cell receptor beta chains from a single sample sequenced in a study of Ad26.COV2.S vaccination and SARS-CoV-2 variants. Treatment denoted: roughly 19 received Ad26.COV2.S at low or high dose, single or two shots; about 5 received placebo; per-sample allocation not given. Samples came from day 63 after the first vaccine or placebo injection. Method: immunoSEQ multiplex PCR; TCRdb's copy keeps in-frame clones and lacks some. The repertoire has some 480,000 clones, around 88% of them found once; the top ten carry roughly 13%. Sequenced material: peripheral blood, taken in a trial of Ad26.COV2.S vaccine versus placebo. Receptor source: a person aged 18-60 years who received the Ad26.COV2.S COVID-19 vaccine or a placebo.

The chain combines TRBV6-6 with TRBJ2-7; D ambiguous. V was clipped by 5 bases and J by 9 bases, with 17 bases between them. Per the germline V gene, CDR1 is MNHNY and CDR2 is SVGAGI (reference sequence). This CDR3 has 13 amino acids. CDR3 sequence: CASSDHPNLGQYF. Here the CDR3 DNA reads TGTGCCAGCAGTGACCACCCTAACTTAGGGCAGTACTTC.

The chain uses TRBV29-1 and TRBJ2-1; D is possibly TRBD2 (6 bases). Between the trimmed V and J ends, which lost 3 bases and 8 bases, there was a span of 20 bases. The CDR3 extends over 15 amino acids. CDR1 SQVTM and CDR2 ANQGSEA come from the germline V gene. CDR3 coding DNA: TGCAGCGTTGATCCCACGGGCCTAGCGAGGGATGAGCAGTTCTTC. Residues: CSVDPTGLARDEQFF.

The CDR3 region is CAISESIGTVYGYTF. The CDR3 region has the DNA TGTGCCATCAGTGAGTCTATCGGGACAGTCTATGGCTACACCTTC. The chain joins TRBV10-3 to TRBJ1-2, with 7 bases aligning to TRBD1. The CDR3 is 15 residues long. Germline CDR1 ENHRY, CDR2 SYGVKD. V lost 0 bases and J lost 4; bases outside the gene matches: 5.

The J gene is TRBJ2-1, the V gene TRBV9; 12 bases map to TRBD2. With 0 bases clipped from V and 9 bases from J, the junction kept 7 bases outside the gene matches. The V gene's germline CDR1 is SGDLS and CDR2 YYNGEE. The CDR3 covers 16 residues. The CDR3 nucleotides read TGTGCCAGCAGCGTAGGGGCTAGCGGGAGGGAGGGTGAGCAGTTCTTC. Its protein is CASSVGASGREGEQFF.

This chain joins TRBV7-8 and TRBJ2-3; unclear D gene. V was clipped by 5 bases and J by 5 bases, with 5 bases between them. Per germline, CDR1 SGHVS and CDR2 FQNEAQ. The CDR3 runs to 11 residues. The CDR3 sequence is CASSPRDTQYF. The CDR3 DNA reads as TGTGCCAGCAGCCCCCGAGATACGCAGTATTTT. Combining the CDR3 with reference TRBV7-8 and TRBJ2-3 gives the whole variable domain GAGVSQSPRYKVAKRGQDVALRCDPISGHVSLFWYQQALGQGPEFLTYFQNEAQLDKSGLPSDRFFAERPEGSVSTLKIQRTQQEDSAVYLCASSPRDTQYFGPGTRLTVL.

Only one count was recorded for this clone. The chain recombines TRBV3-1 (or the pseudogene TRBV3-2) with TRBJ1-1; D is possibly TRBD1 (5 bases). There are 13 residues in the CDR3. CDR1 and CDR2 (germline): LGHDT, YNNKEL (reference sequence). Trimming removed 5 bases at V and 4 bases at J, with 11 bases between. This chain's CDR3 is CASSARVSTEAFF. CDR3 bases: TGTGCCAGCAGCGCCAGGGTTTCCACTGAAGCTTTCTTT.

This chain links TRBV4-1 with TRBJ2-3; tentatively, D is TRBD2 (5 bases). CDR3 size: 16 residues. The ends were cut back, 1 base at V and 0 bases at J, with 11 bases in the middle. The germline V gene has CDR1 MGHRA and CDR2 YSYEKL. CDR3 protein: CASSQVSRLSTDTQYF. For the CDR3, the DNA is TGCGCCAGCAGCCAAGTAAGCAGACTAAGCACAGATACGCAGTATTTT.

The count of this clone is one. V is TRBV7-6 and J is TRBJ2-7, with unresolved D. Deletions cut 3 bases from V and 0 bases from J, with 12 bases between. From germline, CDR1 is SGHVS and CDR2 FNYEAQ. This CDR3 contains 15 residues. This CDR3 reads CASSFQHSSSYEQYF. Written as DNA, the CDR3 is TGTGCCAGCAGCTTTCAGCACTCCAGCTCCTACGAGCAGTACTTC.

J is TRBJ2-7 and V is TRBV4-3; the D gene is possibly TRBD2 (5 bases). Trimming stripped 0 bases from V and 2 bases from J, with 11 bases between. CDR1 and CDR2 (germline): LGHNA, YSLEER. This CDR3 contains 15 residues. The CDR3 loop is CASSQEAAETYEQYF. The CDR3 nucleotides read TGCGCCAGCAGCCAAGAGGCAGCGGAGACCTACGAGCAGTACTTC.

The gene calls are TRBV4-3 and TRBJ1-4; D is ambiguous. Germline V lookup: CDR1 LGHNA, CDR2 YSLEER. The CDR3 loop spans 12 amino acids. V was trimmed by 6 bases and J by 5 bases, leaving 7 bases between them. The CDR3 coding sequence is TGCGCCAGCAGGGCGGGAAATGAAAAACTGTTTTTT. It encodes CASRAGNEKLFF.

V gene TRBV28 combines with J gene TRBJ1-5; D perhaps matches TRBD1 (5 bases). CDR1 and CDR2 (germline): MDHEN, SYDVKM. This CDR3 spans 15 amino acids. V was cut by 5 bases and J by 2 bases, with 13 bases left in between. The CDR3 DNA sequence: TGTGCCAGCAGTCCCGCGGGGGTTGGCAATCAGCCCCAGCATTTT. Its protein is CASSPAGVGNQPQHF.

The chain recombines TRBV6-6 with TRBJ2-7, with D unresolved. Trimming cost V 2 bases and J 5 bases, with 7 bases left between them. Germline lookup yields CDR1 MNHNY and CDR2 SVGAGI (reference sequence). The CDR3 is 12 amino acids. CDR3 amino acids: CASSYAFHEQYF. CDR3 bases: TGTGCCAGCAGTTACGCTTTTCACGAGCAGTACTTC.

This clone was seen more than once but under ten times. The chain links TRBV7-2 to TRBJ2-1; TRBD2 agrees at 13 bases. Germline trimming cut 5 bases from V and 15 bases from J; bases unmatched to any gene: 16. Germline loops: CDR1 SGHTA, CDR2 FQGNSA. The CDR3 is made up of 16 amino acids. The CDR3 sequence is CASSESPGTSGIESFF. The CDR3 nucleotides read TGTGCCAGCAGCGAATCCCCCGGGACTAGCGGGATTGAGTCGTTCTTC.

The genes are TRBV2 and TRBJ1-1; TRBD1 matches 7 bases. Trimming cost V 6 bases and J 0 bases; bases outside gene matches: 13. The CDR3 covers 17 residues. CDR1 is SNHLY, CDR2 FYNNEI, per germline. This CDR3 reads CASRVGGRPRMNTEAFF. CDR3 nucleotides: TGTGCCAGCAGGGTAGGGGGCAGGCCCCGAATGAACACTGAAGCTTTCTTT.

The chain recombines TRBV5-8 with TRBJ2-7, with TRBD1 matching 12 bases. The CDR3 has 15 residues. Germline V gives CDR1 SGHTS, CDR2 YDEGEE. V trimming: 4 bases; J trimming: 5 bases; junction bases outside the gene matches: 7. The CDR3, as DNA: TGTGCCAGCAGCCCAACGGGACAGGGGGCTGACGAGCAGTACTTC. This sequence encodes CASSPTGQGADEQYF. Drawing the rest from reference TRBV5-8 and TRBJ2-7, the complete variable domain is EAGVTQSPTHLIKTRGQQATLRCSPISGHTSVYWYQQALGLGLQFLLWYDEGEERNRGNFPPRFSGRQFPNYSSELNVNALELEDSALYLCASSPTGQGADEQYFGPGTRLTVT.

This chain connects TRBV11-2 to TRBJ1-3; no clear D. Germline CDR1 and CDR2: SGHAT and FQNNGV. V shed 1 base and J shed 4 bases, with 5 bases lying between them. This CDR3 spans 13 amino acids. The CDR3 sequence: CASSLAGGNTIYF. The DNA for the CDR3 is TGTGCCAGCAGCTTAGCGGGGGGAAACACCATATATTTT.

The V call is TRBV9, the J call TRBJ2-5; D is unresolved. CDR1 is SGDLS and CDR2 is YYNGEE in the germline V gene. The CDR3 totals 15 residues. With 0 bases removed from V and 5 bases from J, the gap between germline ends came to 14 bases. CDR3 sequence reads: CASSVGVLTAETQYF. CDR3 bases: TGTGCCAGCAGCGTAGGGGTGCTCACCGCTGAGACCCAGTACTTC.

The CDR3 sequence: CASSLQGIIYTEAFF. The CDR3 coding sequence is TGCGCCAGCAGCTTACAGGGGATTATCTACACTGAAGCTTTCTTT. The chain combines TRBV5-1 with TRBJ1-1; the match to TRBD1 covers 7 bases. The CDR3 extends over 15 amino acids. J gave up 3 bases and V 2 bases, and 7 bases lay outside the gene matches. CDR1 is SGHRS, CDR2 YFSETQ, per germline. Looking up the rest from reference TRBV5-1 and TRBJ1-1 gives the full variable domain: KAGVTQTPRYLIKTRGQQVTLSCSPISGHRSVSWYQQTPGQGLQFLFEYFSETQRNKGNFPGRFSGRQFSNSRSEMNVSTLELGDSALYLCASSLQGIIYTEAFFGQGTRLTVV.

CDR3 coding DNA: TGTGCCCCCCCCCGGTGCGGGAGCCAAGATACGCAGTATTTT. As protein: CAPPRCGSQDTQYF. The chain uses TRBV21-1 and TRBJ2-3; the D segment call TRBD2 is taken from the table without a DNA check. TRBV21-1 is a known pseudogene. CDR3 size: 14 residues.

The chain combines TRBV6-5 with TRBJ1-2; D uncertain. Per the germline V gene, CDR1 is MNHEY and CDR2 is SVGAGI. This CDR3 comprises 11 residues. V dropped 8 bases and J dropped 3 bases, with 7 bases sitting between them. In DNA, the CDR3 is TGTGCCAGCGTCAGAGACTATGGCTACACCTTC. It translates to CASVRDYGYTF.

Only one count was recorded for this clone. The chain employs TRBV7-3 and TRBJ2-7, with 9 bases matching TRBD2. Trimming removed 5 bases from V and 3 bases from J; junction bases left unmatched: 8. The length of the CDR3 is 15 residues. Germline CDR1 reads SGHTA; CDR2 reads FQGTGA. The CDR3, as DNA: TGTGCCAGCAGCCCGAGGGGACTAGCAGACTACGAGCAGTACTTC. This codes for CASSPRGLADYEQYF. Variable domain in full (rest from reference TRBV7-3 and TRBJ2-7): GAGVSQTPSNKVTEKGKYVELRCDPISGHTALYWYRQSLGQGPEFLIYFQGTGAADDSGLPNDRFFAVRPEGSVSTLKIQRTERGDSAVYLCASSPRGLADYEQYFGPGTRLTVT.

This sequence joins TRBV7-2 and TRBJ1-1, with 7 nucleotides matching TRBD1. V lost 7 bases, J lost 2 bases, and 7 bases stayed unmatched. Germline V gene sequence: CDR1 SGHTA, CDR2 FQGNSA. This CDR3 region has 14 residues. Written as DNA, the CDR3 is TGTGCCAGCACCCCGGGACAGTCAAACACTGAAGCTTTCTTT. It yields the protein CASTPGQSNTEAFF.